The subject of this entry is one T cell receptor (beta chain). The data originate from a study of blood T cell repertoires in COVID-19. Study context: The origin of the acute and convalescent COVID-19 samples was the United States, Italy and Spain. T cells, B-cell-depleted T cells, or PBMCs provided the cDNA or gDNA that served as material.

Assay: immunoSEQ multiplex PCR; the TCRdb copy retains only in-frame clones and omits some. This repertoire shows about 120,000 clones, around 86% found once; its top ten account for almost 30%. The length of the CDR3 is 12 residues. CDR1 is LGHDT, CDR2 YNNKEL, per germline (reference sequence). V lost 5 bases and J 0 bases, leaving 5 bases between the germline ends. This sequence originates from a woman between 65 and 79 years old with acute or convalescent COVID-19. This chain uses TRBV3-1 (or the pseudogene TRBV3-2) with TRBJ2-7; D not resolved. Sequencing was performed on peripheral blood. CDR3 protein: CASSTSSYEQYF. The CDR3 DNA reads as TGTGCCAGCAGCACCAGCTCCTACGAGCAGTACTTC.